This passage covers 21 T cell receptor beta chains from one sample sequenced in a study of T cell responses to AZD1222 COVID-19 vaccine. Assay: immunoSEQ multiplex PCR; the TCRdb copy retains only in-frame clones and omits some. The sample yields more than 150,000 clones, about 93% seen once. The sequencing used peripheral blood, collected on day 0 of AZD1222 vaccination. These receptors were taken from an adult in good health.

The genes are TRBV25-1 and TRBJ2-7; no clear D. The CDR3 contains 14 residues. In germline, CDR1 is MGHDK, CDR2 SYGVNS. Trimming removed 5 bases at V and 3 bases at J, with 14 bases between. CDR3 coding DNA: TGTGCCAGCAGTACCTCCCGGGCCTTCTACGAGCAGTACTTC. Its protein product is CASSTSRAFYEQYF.

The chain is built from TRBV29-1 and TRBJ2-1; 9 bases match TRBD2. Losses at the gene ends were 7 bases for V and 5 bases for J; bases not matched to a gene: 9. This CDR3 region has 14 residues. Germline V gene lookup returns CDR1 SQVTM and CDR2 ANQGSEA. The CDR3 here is CSGELAGVDNEQFF. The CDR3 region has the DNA TGCAGCGGGGAACTAGCGGGTGTAGACAATGAGCAGTTCTTC.

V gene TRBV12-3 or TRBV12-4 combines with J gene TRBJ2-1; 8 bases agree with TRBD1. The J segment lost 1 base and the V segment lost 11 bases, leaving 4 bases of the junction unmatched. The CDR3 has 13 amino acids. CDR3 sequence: CALRQGSYNEQFF. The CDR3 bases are TGTGCCCTAAGACAGGGGTCCTACAATGAGCAGTTCTTC.

CDR3 region: CASNKEGPVAEAFF. CDR3 bases: TGTGCCAGCAATAAGGAGGGGCCCGTCGCTGAAGCTTTCTTT. V usage is TRBV2 and J usage is TRBJ1-1, with D perhaps TRBD1 (5 bases). This CDR3 spans 14 amino acids. V shed 7 bases and J shed 6 bases, with 18 bases lying between them. Germline-derived CDR1 and CDR2 are SNHLY and FYNNEI.

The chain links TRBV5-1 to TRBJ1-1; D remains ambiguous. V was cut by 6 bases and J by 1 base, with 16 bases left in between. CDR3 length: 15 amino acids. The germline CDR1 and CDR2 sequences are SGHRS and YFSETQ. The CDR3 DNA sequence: TGCGCCAGCAAAAGCGCCCCAGTCTCGAACACTGAAGCTTTCTTT. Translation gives CASKSAPVSNTEAFF.

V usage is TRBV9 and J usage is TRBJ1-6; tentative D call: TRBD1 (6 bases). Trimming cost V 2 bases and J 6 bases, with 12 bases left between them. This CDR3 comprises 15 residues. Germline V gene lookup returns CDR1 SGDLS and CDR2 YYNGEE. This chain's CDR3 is CASSVSPGANSPLHF. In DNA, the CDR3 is TGTGCCAGCAGCGTTTCACCAGGGGCTAATTCACCCCTCCACTTT.

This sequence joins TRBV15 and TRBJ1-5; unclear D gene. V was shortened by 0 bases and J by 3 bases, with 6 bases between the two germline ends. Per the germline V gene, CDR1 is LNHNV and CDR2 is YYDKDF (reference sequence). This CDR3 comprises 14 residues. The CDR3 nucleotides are TGTGCCACCAGCAGAGAACCCCTCAATCAGCCCCAGCATTTT. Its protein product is CATSREPLNQPQHF.

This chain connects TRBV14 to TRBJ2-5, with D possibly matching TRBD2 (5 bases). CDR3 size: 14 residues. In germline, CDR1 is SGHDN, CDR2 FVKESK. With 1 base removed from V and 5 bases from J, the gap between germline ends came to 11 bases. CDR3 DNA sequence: TGTGCCAGCAGCCAAGTCCGGGAATGGGAGACCCAGTACTTC. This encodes CASSQVREWETQYF.

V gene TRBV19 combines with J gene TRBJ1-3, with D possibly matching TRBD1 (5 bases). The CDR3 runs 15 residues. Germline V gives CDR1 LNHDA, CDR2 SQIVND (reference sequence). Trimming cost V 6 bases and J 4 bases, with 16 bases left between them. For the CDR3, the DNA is TGTGCCAGTAGCTATGGGGCAGGGTCCGGAAACACCATATATTTT. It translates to CASSYGAGSGNTIYF.

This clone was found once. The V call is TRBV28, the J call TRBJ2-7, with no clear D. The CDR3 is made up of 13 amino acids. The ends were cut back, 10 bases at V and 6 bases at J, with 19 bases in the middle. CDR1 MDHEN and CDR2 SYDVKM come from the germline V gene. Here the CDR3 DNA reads TGTGCCACCTGCCGGCGGAGTCTCCCCGAGCAGTACTTC. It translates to CATCRRSLPEQYF.

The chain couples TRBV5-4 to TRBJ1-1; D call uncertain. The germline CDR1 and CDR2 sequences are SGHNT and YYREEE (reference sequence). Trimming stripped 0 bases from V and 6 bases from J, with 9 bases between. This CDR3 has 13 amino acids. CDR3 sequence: CASSLGGVAEAFF. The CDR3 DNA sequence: TGTGCCAGCAGCTTGGGGGGTGTCGCTGAAGCTTTCTTT. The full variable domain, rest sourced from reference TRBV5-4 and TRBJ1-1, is ETGVTQSPTHLIKTRGQQVTLRCSSQSGHNTVSWYQQALGQGPQFIFQYYREEENGRGNFPPRFSGLQFPNYSSELNVNALELDDSALYLCASSLGGVAEAFFGQGTRLTVV.

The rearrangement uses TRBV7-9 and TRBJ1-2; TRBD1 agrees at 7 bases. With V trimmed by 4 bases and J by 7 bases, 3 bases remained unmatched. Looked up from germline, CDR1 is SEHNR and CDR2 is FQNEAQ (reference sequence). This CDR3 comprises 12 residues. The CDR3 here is CASSSTGLGYTF. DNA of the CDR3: TGTGCCAGCAGCTCGACAGGGCTTGGCTACACCTTC.

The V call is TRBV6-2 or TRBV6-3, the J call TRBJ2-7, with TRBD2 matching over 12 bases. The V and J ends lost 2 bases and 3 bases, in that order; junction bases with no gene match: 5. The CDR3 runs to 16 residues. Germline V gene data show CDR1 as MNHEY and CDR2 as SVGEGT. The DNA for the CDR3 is TGTGCCAGCAGTTACACAACTAGCGGGAGGATCTACGAGCAGTACTTC. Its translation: CASSYTTSGRIYEQYF.

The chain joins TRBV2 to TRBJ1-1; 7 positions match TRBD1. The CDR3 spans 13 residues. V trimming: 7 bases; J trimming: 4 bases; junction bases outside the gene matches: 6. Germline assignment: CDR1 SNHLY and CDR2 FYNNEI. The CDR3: CASNKGAFTEAFF. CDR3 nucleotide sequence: TGTGCCAGCAACAAGGGGGCCTTCACTGAAGCTTTCTTT.

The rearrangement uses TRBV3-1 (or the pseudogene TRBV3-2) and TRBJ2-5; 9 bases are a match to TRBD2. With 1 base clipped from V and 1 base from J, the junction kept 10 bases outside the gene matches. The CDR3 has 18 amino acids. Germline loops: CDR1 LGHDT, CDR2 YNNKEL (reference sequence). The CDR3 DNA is TGTGCCAGCAGCCAAGGATTACCTTTAGCGGGAGTCCAAGAGACCCAGTACTTC. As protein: CASSQGLPLAGVQETQYF.

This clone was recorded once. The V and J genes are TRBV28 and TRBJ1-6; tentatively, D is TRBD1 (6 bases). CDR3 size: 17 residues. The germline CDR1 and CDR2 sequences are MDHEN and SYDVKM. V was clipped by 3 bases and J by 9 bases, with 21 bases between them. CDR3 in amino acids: CASSLGGQNFKGSPLHF. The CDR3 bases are TGTGCCAGCAGTTTGGGTGGACAGAACTTTAAGGGTTCACCCCTCCACTTT.

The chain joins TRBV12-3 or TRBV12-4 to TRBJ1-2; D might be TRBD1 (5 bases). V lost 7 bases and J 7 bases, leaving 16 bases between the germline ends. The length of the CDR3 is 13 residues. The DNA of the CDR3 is TGTGCCAGCAAACCCCCGGGACTTGCTGGCTACACCTTC. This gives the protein CASKPPGLAGYTF.

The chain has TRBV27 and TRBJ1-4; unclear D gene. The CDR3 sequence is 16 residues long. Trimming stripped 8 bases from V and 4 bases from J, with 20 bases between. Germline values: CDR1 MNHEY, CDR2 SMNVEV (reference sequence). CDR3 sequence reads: CASAEGIGLFNEKLFF. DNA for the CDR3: TGTGCCAGCGCGGAGGGTATTGGTTTGTTTAATGAAAAACTGTTTTTT. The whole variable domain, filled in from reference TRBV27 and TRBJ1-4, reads EAQVTQNPRYLITVTGKKLTVTCSQNMNHEYMSWYRQDPGLGLRQIYYSMNVEVTDKGDVPEGYKVSRKEKRNFPLILESPSPNQTSLYFCASAEGIGLFNEKLFFGSGTQLSVL.

The CDR3 bases are TGTGCCAGCAGTCTCACGGGAAGCCGCGGCTACGAGCAGTACTTC. Protein sequence: CASSLTGSRGYEQYF. The V call is TRBV27, the J call TRBJ2-7, with D maybe TRBD2 (5 bases). CDR3 length: 15 amino acids. V was clipped by 5 bases and J by 3 bases, with 17 bases between them. CDR1 is MNHEY, CDR2 SMNVEV, per germline (reference sequence).

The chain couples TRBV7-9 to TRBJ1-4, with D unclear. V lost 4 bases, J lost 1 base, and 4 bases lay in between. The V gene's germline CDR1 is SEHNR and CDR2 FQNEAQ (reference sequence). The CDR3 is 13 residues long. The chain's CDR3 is CASSSETNEKLFF. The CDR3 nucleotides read TGTGCCAGCAGCTCCGAAACTAATGAAAAACTGTTTTTT.

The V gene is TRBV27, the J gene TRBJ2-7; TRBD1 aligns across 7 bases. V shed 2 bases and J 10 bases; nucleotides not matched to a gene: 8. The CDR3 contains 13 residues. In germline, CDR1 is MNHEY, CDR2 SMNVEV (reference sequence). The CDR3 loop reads CASSLAKDRSQYF. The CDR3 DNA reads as TGTGCCAGCAGTTTAGCAAAGGACAGGTCTCAGTACTTC.